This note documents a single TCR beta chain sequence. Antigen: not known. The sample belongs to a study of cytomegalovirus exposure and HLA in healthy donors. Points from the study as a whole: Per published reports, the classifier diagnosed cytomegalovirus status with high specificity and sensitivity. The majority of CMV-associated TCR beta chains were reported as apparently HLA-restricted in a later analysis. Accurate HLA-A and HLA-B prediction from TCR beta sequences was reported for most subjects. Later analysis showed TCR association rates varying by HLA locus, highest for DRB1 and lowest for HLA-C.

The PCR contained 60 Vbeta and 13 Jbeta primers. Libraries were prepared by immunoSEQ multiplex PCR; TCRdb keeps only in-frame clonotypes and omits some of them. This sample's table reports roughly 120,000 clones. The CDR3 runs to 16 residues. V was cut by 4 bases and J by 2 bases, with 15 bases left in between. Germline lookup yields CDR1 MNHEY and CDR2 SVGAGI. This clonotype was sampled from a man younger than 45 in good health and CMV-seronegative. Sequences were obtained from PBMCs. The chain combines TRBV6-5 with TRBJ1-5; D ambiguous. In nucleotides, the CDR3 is TGTGCCAGCAGTTCCGAGGAGGGTGGGGGCAATCAGCCCCAGCATTTT. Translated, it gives CASSSEEGGGNQPQHF.